This T cell receptor (beta chain) was recovered during a study of CD8 T cells in ankylosing spondylitis. General study points: Earlier literature documents some of the motif variants in reactive arthritis synovial fluid and blood. Among TCR beta sequences, a motif of several highly homologous variants appeared characteristic of ankylosing spondylitis blood. Disease-linked clones, CD8+, were relatively rare in peripheral blood.

The CDR3 covers 15 residues. The ends lost 7 bases at V and 0 bases at J; junction bases unmatched: 6. The germline CDR1 and CDR2 sequences are MNHNS and SASEGT. Libraries of TCR beta came from quantitative 5'-RACE with molecular barcodes. MiXCR, applied by TCRdb to the 5' RACE reads, yields one record per CDR3 protein. The table records roughly 120,000 distinct CDR3 sequences, about 13% of them present only once. This clonotype was seen many times. Its antigen is not identified. Sequencing was carried out using blood, either unsorted or a sorted T cell fraction (not recorded which). The chain joins TRBV6-1 to TRBJ1-5, with TRBD1 identical over 7 bases. The TCR originated in a female donor with ankylosing spondylitis or in good health (not recorded which). CDR3 in amino acids: CASTTGAGSNQPQHF. Here the CDR3 DNA reads TGTGCCAGCACCACAGGGGCGGGTAGCAATCAGCCCCAGCATTTT.